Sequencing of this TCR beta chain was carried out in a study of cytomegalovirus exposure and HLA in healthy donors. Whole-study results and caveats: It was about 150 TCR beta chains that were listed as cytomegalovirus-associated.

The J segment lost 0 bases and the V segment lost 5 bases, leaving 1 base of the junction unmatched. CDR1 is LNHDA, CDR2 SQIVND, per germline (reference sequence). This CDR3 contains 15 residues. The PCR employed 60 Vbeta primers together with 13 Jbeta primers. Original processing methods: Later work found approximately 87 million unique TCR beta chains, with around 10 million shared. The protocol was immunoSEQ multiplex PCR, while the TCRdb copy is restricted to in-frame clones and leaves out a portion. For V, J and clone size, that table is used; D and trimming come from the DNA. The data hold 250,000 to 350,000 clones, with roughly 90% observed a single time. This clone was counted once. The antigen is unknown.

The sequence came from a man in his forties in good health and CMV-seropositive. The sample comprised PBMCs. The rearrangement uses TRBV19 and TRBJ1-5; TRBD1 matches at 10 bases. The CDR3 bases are TGTGCCAGTAGTGGACAGGGGGGTAGCAATCAGCCCCAGCATTTT. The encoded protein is CASSGQGGSNQPQHF.